A single count supports the clone carrying this TCR beta chain. Trimming took 5 bases from V and 2 from J; bases not matched to a gene: 10. The CDR3 contains 16 residues. The sample comes from a study of CD8 T cells in Susac syndrome. RNA in amounts of about 0.5 to 1 ug was reverse transcribed with random hexamers. MiXCR was run by TCRdb on the immunoSEQ multiplex PCR reads, yielding one entry per CDR3 protein. Of 200,000 or so distinct CDR3 sequences listed, approximately 94% are singletons. The specimen sequenced was CD4+ T cells from PBMCs. The chain couples TRBV12-3 or TRBV12-4 to TRBJ2-5; 8 positions match TRBD2. This receptor was obtained from a human donor with Susac syndrome. This CDR3 reads CASSAWTSSPQETQYF. The CDR3 bases are TGTGCCAGCAGTGCCTGGACTAGCAGTCCACAAGAGACCCAGTACTTC.